The clone carrying this T cell receptor (beta chain) has a count of ten or more. The data derive from a study of metastatic and nonmetastatic thyroid tumors. TCRdb used MiXCR to call clones anew from the PCR reads. The profile shows 20,000 or so clones, over 20% of them singletons. The CDR3 has 14 amino acids. The V gene's germline CDR1 is SQVTM and CDR2 ANQGSEA. V was shortened by 3 bases and J by 5 bases, with 16 bases between the two germline ends. All patients were treatment-naive before thyroid surgery. The chain employs TRBV29-1 and TRBJ2-5; D possibly corresponds to TRBD2 (6 bases). The sample comprised adjacent normal tissue. The receptor was derived from a female donor with papillary thyroid cancer or a benign thyroid nodule (not recorded which). Some clones in this sample may be carry-over from other donors' samples. The CDR3 bases are TGCAGCGTTGACGGCCGGGGGTATTCGGAGACCCAGTACTTC. As protein: CSVDGRGYSETQYF.